These T cell receptor beta chains were read from a single sample in a study of blood T cell repertoires in COVID-19. Only in-frame clones appear in the TCRdb table, and some are missing; sequencing was by immunoSEQ multiplex PCR. The sample contains approximately 56,000 clones, 80% to 90% of which appear only once. The sample comprised peripheral blood. The receptors originated from a woman aged 60-70 years with COVID-19, enrolled during active disease. Both conserved end residues are part of each CDR3. D genes are given only for firm matches. The listing skips clone size in some rows; elsewhere it reads once, few, many or a size class.

V gene	clone size	D gene	J gene	CDR3 DNA	CDR3 protein
TRBV27	-	TRBD1	TRBJ2-1	TGTGCCAGCAGGTCAGCCGGGACAGGGTTTCATGAGCAGTTCTTC	CASRSAGTGFHEQFF
TRBV7-2	-	TRBD2	TRBJ2-1	TGTGCCAGCAGATATCGACTAGCGGGGTACAATGAGCAGTTCTTC	CASRYRLAGYNEQFF
TRBV9	-	-	TRBJ1-1	TGTGCCAGCAGCACGTTACAGGGAATGAACACTGAAGCTTTCTTT	CASSTLQGMNTEAFF
TRBV27	-	TRBD2	TRBJ2-1	TGTGCCAGCAGTTTAGGGCTAGCGGTCCGCTACAATGAGCAGTTCTTC	CASSLGLAVRYNEQFF
TRBV11-3	few	TRBD1	TRBJ1-1	TGTGCCAGCAGACTGACAGGGGGGACTGAAGCTTTCTTT	CASRLTGGTEAFF
TRBV11-2	-	-	TRBJ2-7	TGTGCCAGCAGCGCTACAGGGCATTGGGACGAGCAGTACTTC	CASSATGHWDEQYF
TRBV3-1/TRBV3-2	-	-	TRBJ1-4	TGTGCCAGCAGCCAAGGGGGGGAAATCGAAAAACTGTTTTTT	CASSQGGEIEKLFF
TRBV7-2	-	TRBD2	TRBJ2-2	TGTGCCAGCAGCCGCCGGGGGGGTAGAGGCACCGGGGAGCTGTTTTTT	CASSRRGGRGTGELFF
TRBV5-5	-	TRBD2	TRBJ2-7	TGTGCCAGCAGCTTGACTAGCGGTTTTAGCTACGAGCAGTACTTC	CASSLTSGFSYEQYF
TRBV6-5	-	TRBD1	TRBJ1-5	TGTGCCTTAGGGACAGGGGGCGGTCAGCCCCAGCATTTT	CALGTGGGQPQHF
TRBV4-2	-	TRBD2	TRBJ2-7	TGTGCCAGCAGCGAACGGGAGGGATTGAACTACGAGCAGTACTTC	CASSEREGLNYEQYF
TRBV10-3	-	-	TRBJ2-2	TGTGCCATCAGTGATACGGTGATCGGGGAGCTGTTTTTT	CAISDTVIGELFF
TRBV19	-	-	TRBJ2-5	TGTGCCAGTAGTATGCTGAGCAGAGGCCAAGAGACCCAGTACTTC	CASSMLSRGQETQYF
TRBV7-8	once	TRBD1	TRBJ1-2	TGTGCCAGCAGCTTAGATTACGGGACAGGGGAAGGCTACACCTTC	CASSLDYGTGEGYTF
TRBV7-2	-	TRBD1	TRBJ2-1	TGTGCCAGCAGCTCGGACAGGGTGAGGGAGTTCTTC	CASSSDRVREFF
TRBV4-1	few	-	TRBJ2-2	TGCGCCAGCAGCCAGCTCCAAGCGGGCAGGGGGGTCAGCGGGGAGCTGTTTTTT	CASSQLQAGRGVSGELFF
TRBV3-1/TRBV3-2	few	TRBD2	TRBJ2-2	TGTGCCAGCAGCCCCATCAGCGGGAGTACCGGGGAGCTGTTTTTT	CASSPISGSTGELFF
TRBV9	-	TRBD2	TRBJ2-7	TGTGCCAGCAGCACATTGGGACTAGCGGGAGACGAGCAGTACTTC	CASSTLGLAGDEQYF
TRBV30	once	-	TRBJ2-7	TGTGCCTGGAGTGTACGTCGGGGGACGGGGTACGAGCAGTACTTC	CAWSVRRGTGYEQYF
TRBV7-9	-	-	TRBJ1-3	TGTGCCAGCAGCTCCTGGGGGCCCGAAAACACCATATATTTT	CASSSWGPENTIYF
TRBV9	once	-	TRBJ1-5	TGTGCCAGCAGCGAAGGCGGGGGCATCGGTCAGCCCCAGCATTTT	CASSEGGGIGQPQHF
TRBV2	-	-	TRBJ1-2	TGTGCCAGCAAGCAGGGGTCTAACTATGGCTACACCTTC	CASKQGSNYGYTF
TRBV19	-	-	TRBJ1-1	TGTGCCAGTAGTGCCTCGGTATCGAACACTGAAGCTTTCTTT	CASSASVSNTEAFF
TRBV18	-	-	TRBJ1-6	TGTGCCAGCTCACCACCGCACAGGGAAGGCTCACCCCTCCACTTT	CASSPPHREGSPLHF
TRBV7-2	few	-	TRBJ2-7	TGTGCCAGCAGCGTAGACGGTCCAAGAGGCGAGCAGTACTTC	CASSVDGPRGEQYF
TRBV5-5	-	-	TRBJ1-2	TGTGCCAGCAGCTTGAGAACACCCCCTAGGTATGGCTACACCTTC	CASSLRTPPRYGYTF
TRBV4-3	-	TRBD2	TRBJ2-2	TGCGCCAGCAGCCAAGAAAAGACTAGCGGGAGAGGCACCGGGGAGCTGTTTTTT	CASSQEKTSGRGTGELFF
TRBV5-1	-	TRBD2	TRBJ2-7	TGCGCCAGCAGCCCGAGGGCTAGCGGGATCTACGAGCAGTACTTC	CASSPRASGIYEQYF
TRBV6-2/TRBV6-3	-	-	TRBJ2-7	TGTGCCAGCAGCCAACGGGGCGAGCAGTACTTC	CASSQRGEQYF
TRBV6-5	-	TRBD1	TRBJ1-6	TGTGCCAGCAGACTCGGACAGGGTAGACCCCTCCACTTT	CASRLGQGRPLHF
TRBV4-1	-	-	TRBJ1-3	TGCGCCAGCAGCCAAGGGGCAGCTGGAAACACCATATATTTT	CASSQGAAGNTIYF
TRBV4-2	-	-	TRBJ2-3	TGTGCCAGCAGCCAAGATAGGGGAGATACGCAGTATTTT	CASSQDRGDTQYF
TRBV3-1/TRBV3-2	once	-	TRBJ1-1	TGTGCCAGCAGCCAAGAATGGCAGGGGAACACTGAAGCTTTCTTT	CASSQEWQGNTEAFF
TRBV6-6	-	-	TRBJ1-5	TGTGCCAGCACCGGGGGGGATAGCAATCAGCCCCAGCATTTT	CASTGGDSNQPQHF
TRBV28	-	-	TRBJ1-1	TGTGCCAGCAGGCCAGGGGACGTGAACACTGAAGCTTTCTTT	CASRPGDVNTEAFF
TRBV18	-	-	TRBJ1-2	TGTGCCAGCTCACCCCGGGGGGGGACTTCAGCTAACTATGGCTACACCTTC	CASSPRGGTSANYGYTF
TRBV6-5	few	-	TRBJ2-7	TGTGCCAGCAGTTACAAGCAGGCCAGGGATCCTTACGAGCAGTACTTC	CASSYKQARDPYEQYF
TRBV7-9	-	-	TRBJ1-6	TGTGCCAGCAGCTTTGGACAGTATAATTCACCCCTCCACTTT	CASSFGQYNSPLHF
TRBV6-2/TRBV6-3	-	TRBD1	TRBJ2-3	TGTGCCAGCAGTACCCTCCGAGACAGGGGGCGGGATACGCAGTATTTT	CASSTLRDRGRDTQYF
TRBV28	-	-	TRBJ1-2	TGTGCCAGCAGTTTAAAACATCGTGGCTACACCTTC	CASSLKHRGYTF
TRBV29-1	-	TRBD2	TRBJ2-7	TGCAGCGTTGACGGGGGAGGGTACGAGCAGTACTTC	CSVDGGGYEQYF
TRBV21-1	-	-	TRBJ2-5	TGTGCCAGCAGCAAAGAGGGACAAGAGTACTTC	CASSKEGQEYF
TRBV7-9	few	-	TRBJ2-2	TGTGCCAGTAGCGGGACAGGCGGGGAGCTGTTTTTT	CASSGTGGELFF